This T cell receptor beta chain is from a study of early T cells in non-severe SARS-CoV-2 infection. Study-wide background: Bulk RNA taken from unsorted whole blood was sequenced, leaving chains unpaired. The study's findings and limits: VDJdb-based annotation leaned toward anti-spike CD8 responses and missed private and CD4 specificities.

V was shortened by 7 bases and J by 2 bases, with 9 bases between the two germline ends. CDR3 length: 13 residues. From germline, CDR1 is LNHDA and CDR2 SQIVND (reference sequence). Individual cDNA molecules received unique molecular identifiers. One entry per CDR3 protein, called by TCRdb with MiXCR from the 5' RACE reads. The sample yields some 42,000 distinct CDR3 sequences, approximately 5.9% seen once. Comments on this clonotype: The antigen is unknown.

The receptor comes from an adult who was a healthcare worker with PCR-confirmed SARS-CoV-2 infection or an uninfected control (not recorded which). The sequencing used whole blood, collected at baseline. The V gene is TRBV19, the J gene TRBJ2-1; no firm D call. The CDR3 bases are TGTGCCAGTAATATGGGGACCTACAATGAGCAGTTCTTC. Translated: CASNMGTYNEQFF.